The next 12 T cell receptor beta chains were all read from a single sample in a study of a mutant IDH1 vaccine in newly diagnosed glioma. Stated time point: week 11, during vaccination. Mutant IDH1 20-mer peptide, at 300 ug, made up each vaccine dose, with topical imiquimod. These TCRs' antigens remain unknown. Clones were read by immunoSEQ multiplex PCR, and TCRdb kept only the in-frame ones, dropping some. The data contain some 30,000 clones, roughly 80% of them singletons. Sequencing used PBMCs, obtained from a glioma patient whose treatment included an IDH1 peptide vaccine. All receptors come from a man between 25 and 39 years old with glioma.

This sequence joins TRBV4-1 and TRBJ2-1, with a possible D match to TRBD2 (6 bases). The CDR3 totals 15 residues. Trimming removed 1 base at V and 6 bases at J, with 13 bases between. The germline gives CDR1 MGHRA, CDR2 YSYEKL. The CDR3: CASSQAGTFSNEQFF. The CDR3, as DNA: TGCGCCAGCAGCCAAGCCGGGACTTTCAGCAATGAGCAGTTCTTC.

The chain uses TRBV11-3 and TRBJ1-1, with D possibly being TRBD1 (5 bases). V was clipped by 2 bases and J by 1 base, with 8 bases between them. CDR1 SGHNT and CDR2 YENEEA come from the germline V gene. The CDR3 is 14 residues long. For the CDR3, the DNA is TGTGCCAGCAGCTTAAGGGGCCCGAACACTGAAGCTTTCTTT. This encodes CASSLRGPNTEAFF.

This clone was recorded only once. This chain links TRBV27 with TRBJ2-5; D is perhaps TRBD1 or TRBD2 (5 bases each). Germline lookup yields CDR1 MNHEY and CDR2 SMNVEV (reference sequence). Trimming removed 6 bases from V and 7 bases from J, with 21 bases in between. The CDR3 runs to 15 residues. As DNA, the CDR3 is TGTGCCAGCAGCTCCCCCAGGGCTCACCGGGGGACCCAGTACTTC. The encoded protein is CASSSPRAHRGTQYF.

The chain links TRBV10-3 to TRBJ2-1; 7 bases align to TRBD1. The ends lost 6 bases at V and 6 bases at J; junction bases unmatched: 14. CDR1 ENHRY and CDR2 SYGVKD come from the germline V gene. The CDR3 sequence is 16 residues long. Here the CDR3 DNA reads TGTGCCATCAGACCGAACGACAGGGTACTTACCAATGAGCAGTTCTTC. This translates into CAIRPNDRVLTNEQFF.

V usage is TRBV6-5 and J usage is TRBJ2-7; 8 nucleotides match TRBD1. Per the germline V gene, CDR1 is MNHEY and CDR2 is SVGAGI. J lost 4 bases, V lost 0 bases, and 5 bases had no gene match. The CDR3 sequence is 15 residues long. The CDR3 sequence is CASSYSYQGAYEQYF. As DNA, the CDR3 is TGTGCCAGCAGTTACTCGTATCAGGGGGCATACGAGCAGTACTTC.

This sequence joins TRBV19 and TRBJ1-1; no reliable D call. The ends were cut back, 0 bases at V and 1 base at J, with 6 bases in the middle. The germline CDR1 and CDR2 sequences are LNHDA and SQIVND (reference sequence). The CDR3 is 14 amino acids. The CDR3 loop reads CASSIDGRNTEAFF. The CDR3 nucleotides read TGTGCCAGTAGTATAGATGGGAGGAACACTGAAGCTTTCTTT.

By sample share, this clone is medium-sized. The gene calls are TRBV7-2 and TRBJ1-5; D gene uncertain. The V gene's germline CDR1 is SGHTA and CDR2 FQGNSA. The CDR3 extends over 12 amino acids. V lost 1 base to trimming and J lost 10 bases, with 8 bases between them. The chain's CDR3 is CASSLDMEPQHF. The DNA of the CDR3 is TGTGCCAGCAGCTTAGATATGGAACCCCAGCATTTT.

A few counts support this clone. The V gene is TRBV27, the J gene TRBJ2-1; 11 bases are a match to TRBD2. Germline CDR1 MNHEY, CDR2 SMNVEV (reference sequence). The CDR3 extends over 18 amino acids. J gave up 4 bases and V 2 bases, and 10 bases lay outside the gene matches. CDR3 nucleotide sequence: TGTGCCAGCAGTTTAGACAGACTAGCGGGGTCGGTATACAATGAGCAGTTCTTC. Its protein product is CASSLDRLAGSVYNEQFF.

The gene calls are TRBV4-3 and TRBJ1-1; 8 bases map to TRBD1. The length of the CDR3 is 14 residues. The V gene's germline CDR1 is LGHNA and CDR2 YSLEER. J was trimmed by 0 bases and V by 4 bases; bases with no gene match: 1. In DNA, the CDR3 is TGCGCCAGCAGCCGACAGGGGATGAACACTGAAGCTTTCTTT. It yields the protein CASSRQGMNTEAFF.

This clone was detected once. The CDR3 DNA is TGTGCCAGCAGTGCTTTCGGGCTCGGGGAGCTGTTTTTT. Translated, it gives CASSAFGLGELFF. The V gene is TRBV6-1, the J gene TRBJ2-2; the D is unclear. CDR3 length equals 13 residues. Per germline, CDR1 MNHNS and CDR2 SASEGT. The V end was cut by 4 bases, the J end by 7 bases, with 10 bases between.

This chain's CDR3 is CASFTRDRGLGTQYF. The CDR3 DNA sequence: TGTGCCAGCTTCACCCGGGACAGGGGCTTGGGGACCCAGTACTTC. V usage is TRBV6-1 and J usage is TRBJ2-5, with 10 positions matching TRBD1. In germline, CDR1 is MNHNS, CDR2 SASEGT. The CDR3 runs 15 residues. V was pared by 8 bases and J by 7 bases, with 13 bases of the junction left unmatched.

The CDR3 DNA reads as TGCAGCGTTACGGGGACCTACACCGGGGAGCTGTTTTTT. Its protein is CSVTGTYTGELFF. The genes are TRBV29-1 and TRBJ2-2; D could derive from TRBD1 or TRBD2 (5 bases each). Trimming stripped 5 bases from V and 3 bases from J, with 10 bases between. Germline V gene lookup returns CDR1 SQVTM and CDR2 ANQGSEA. This CDR3 is built from 13 residues.